This is a list of T cell receptor beta chains from one sample in a study of CD8+CD57+ T cells in acquired aplastic anemia. TCRdb fed the reads into MiXCR, producing one record per CDR3 protein. This sample carries roughly 200,000 distinct CDR3 sequences, roughly 60% of them seen once, and the ten largest clones take roughly 42%. The sequenced material came from sorted CD4+, CD8+, or CD8+CD57+ T cells (not recorded which) from PBMCs. The receptors stem from a human donor with aplastic anemia. CDR3s include the opening cysteine and the closing phenylalanine or tryptophan. Fields, in order: D gene, J gene, clone size, V gene, CDR3 protein, CDR3 DNA. D genes are given only for firm matches. Expanded clones get a size class; other rows say once, few or many, or leave the size out.

d_gene: NA; j_gene: TRBJ2-7; abundance: many; v_gene: TRBV11-2; CDR3aa: CASSSWTGTNGYEQYF; CDR3nt: TGTGCCAGCAGCTCTTGGACCGGGACAAACGGCTACGAGCAGTACTTC
d_gene: TRBD1; j_gene: TRBJ1-5; abundance: NA; v_gene: TRBV2; CDR3aa: CASSEGQGAGQPQHF; CDR3nt: TGTGCCAGCAGTGAGGGACAGGGCGCTGGTCAGCCCCAGCATTTT
d_gene: TRBD1; j_gene: TRBJ1-1; abundance: NA; v_gene: TRBV12-3/TRBV12-4; CDR3aa: CASSVRQGVNTEAFF; CDR3nt: TGTGCCAGCAGTGTCCGACAGGGTGTGAACACTGAAGCTTTCTTT
d_gene: NA; j_gene: TRBJ2-3; abundance: few; v_gene: TRBV5-1; CDR3aa: CASSHTGTQYF; CDR3nt: TGCGCCAGCAGCCACACCGGTACGCAGTATTTT
d_gene: TRBD2; j_gene: TRBJ2-1; abundance: once; v_gene: TRBV5-1; CDR3aa: CASSGTPGLASAF; CDR3nt: TGCGCCAGCAGCGGGACACCGGGACTAGCGAGTGCCTTC
d_gene: NA; j_gene: TRBJ2-7; abundance: NA; v_gene: TRBV7-9; CDR3aa: CASSQSGEQYF; CDR3nt: TGTGCCAGCAGCCAGTCCGGGGAGCAGTACTTC
d_gene: NA; j_gene: TRBJ2-2; abundance: many; v_gene: TRBV5-1; CDR3aa: CASGARDTDTGELFF; CDR3nt: TGCGCCAGCGGGGCACGGGACACAGACACCGGGGAGCTGTTTTTT
d_gene: TRBD2; j_gene: TRBJ2-7; abundance: NA; v_gene: TRBV20-1; CDR3aa: CSARDGVGAGGYEQYF; CDR3nt: TGCAGTGCTAGAGATGGGGTAGGGGCGGGAGGCTACGAGCAGTACTTC
d_gene: NA; j_gene: TRBJ2-1; abundance: NA; v_gene: TRBV20-1; CDR3aa: CSARDATPRAYNEQFF; CDR3nt: TGCAGTGCTAGAGACGCAACTCCCAGGGCTTACAATGAGCAGTTCTTC
d_gene: NA; j_gene: TRBJ2-1; abundance: NA; v_gene: TRBV24-1; CDR3aa: CAASTSREQFF; CDR3nt: TGTGCCGCCAGCACCTCACGGGAGCAGTTCTTC
d_gene: TRBD1; j_gene: TRBJ1-5; abundance: NA; v_gene: TRBV6-9; CDR3aa: CAILQGGINQPQHF; CDR3nt: TGTGCCATACTACAGGGGGGGATTAATCAGCCCCAGCATTTT
d_gene: NA; j_gene: TRBJ1-1; abundance: NA; v_gene: TRBV25-1; CDR3aa: CASSRDINTEAFF; CDR3nt: TGTGCCAGCAGCCGGGACATCAACACTGAAGCTTTCTTT
d_gene: NA; j_gene: TRBJ2-3; abundance: NA; v_gene: TRBV15; CDR3aa: CATSIVSGTSDTQYF; CDR3nt: TGTGCCACCAGCATTGTCAGCGGGACATCCGATACGCAGTATTTT
d_gene: NA; j_gene: TRBJ2-7; abundance: few; v_gene: TRBV7-9; CDR3aa: CASSPGARDPYEQYF; CDR3nt: TGTGCCAGCAGCCCCGGGGCCAGGGACCCCTACGAGCAGTACTTC
d_gene: NA; j_gene: TRBJ2-7; abundance: few; v_gene: TRBV2; CDR3aa: CASSSLRDYEQYF; CDR3nt: TGTGCCAGCAGCAGCCTGAGGGACTACGAGCAGTACTTC
d_gene: NA; j_gene: TRBJ1-6; abundance: many; v_gene: TRBV6-1; CDR3aa: CASSEFVRQSRSPLHF; CDR3nt: TGTGCCAGCAGTGAGTTTGTGCGGCAGTCCAGGTCACCCCTCCACTTT
d_gene: NA; j_gene: TRBJ1-2; abundance: NA; v_gene: TRBV5-1; CDR3aa: CASGHGGGYTF; CDR3nt: TGCGCCAGCGGCCATGGGGGAGGCTACACCTTC
d_gene: NA; j_gene: TRBJ1-2; abundance: many; v_gene: TRBV6-2/TRBV6-3; CDR3aa: CASSYQGTYGYTF; CDR3nt: TGTGCCAGCAGTTACCAGGGGACCTATGGCTACACCTTC
d_gene: NA; j_gene: TRBJ1-1; abundance: NA; v_gene: TRBV15; CDR3aa: CATSRDLGGAEAFF; CDR3nt: TGTGCCACCAGCAGAGATCTGGGGGGGGCTGAAGCTTTCTTT
d_gene: TRBD2; j_gene: TRBJ2-1; abundance: once; v_gene: TRBV5-8; CDR3aa: CASRPGTTNEQFF; CDR3nt: TGTGCCAGCAGACCTGGGACTACCAATGAGCAGTTCTTC
d_gene: NA; j_gene: TRBJ1-4; abundance: NA; v_gene: TRBV15; CDR3aa: CATSRDQVAEKLFF; CDR3nt: TGTGCCACCAGCAGAGATCAGGTGGCTGAAAAACTGTTTTTT
d_gene: TRBD1; j_gene: TRBJ2-7; abundance: NA; v_gene: TRBV10-3; CDR3aa: CAISPGQGTYEQYF; CDR3nt: TGTGCCATCAGTCCGGGACAGGGGACCTACGAGCAGTACTTC
d_gene: TRBD2; j_gene: TRBJ2-4; abundance: NA; v_gene: TRBV6-5; CDR3aa: CASSAGGVIQNIQYF; CDR3nt: TGTGCCAGCAGCGCGGGGGGGGTGATCCAAAACATTCAGTACTTC
d_gene: TRBD2; j_gene: TRBJ2-2; abundance: NA; v_gene: TRBV5-1; CDR3aa: CASSLGNSGRSTGELFF; CDR3nt: TGCGCCAGCAGCTTAGGTAATAGCGGGAGGTCTACCGGGGAGCTGTTTTTT
d_gene: TRBD2; j_gene: TRBJ2-1; abundance: NA; v_gene: TRBV20-1; CDR3aa: CSARELAGYNEQFF; CDR3nt: TGCAGTGCTAGAGAGCTAGCGGGATACAATGAGCAGTTCTTC
d_gene: NA; j_gene: TRBJ1-1; abundance: NA; v_gene: TRBV7-3; CDR3aa: CASRSGRNTEAFF; CDR3nt: TGTGCCAGCAGGTCCGGACGGAACACTGAAGCTTTCTTT
d_gene: TRBD1; j_gene: TRBJ2-7; abundance: NA; v_gene: TRBV2; CDR3aa: CASSEKGQGREQYF; CDR3nt: TGTGCCAGCAGTGAAAAGGGACAGGGCCGCGAGCAGTACTTC
d_gene: TRBD1; j_gene: TRBJ2-7; abundance: few; v_gene: TRBV7-8; CDR3aa: CASSPDRASEQYF; CDR3nt: TGTGCCAGCAGCCCGGACAGGGCCTCCGAGCAGTACTTC
d_gene: TRBD2; j_gene: TRBJ2-1; abundance: NA; v_gene: TRBV7-6; CDR3aa: CASSSMTSGKNEQFF; CDR3nt: TGTGCCAGCAGCTCAATGACTAGCGGGAAAAATGAGCAGTTCTTC